This T cell receptor (beta chain) was identified in a study of T cells expressing NK-cell markers. Study-wide context: Investigators obtained TCR beta repertoires from sorted CD3+CD56+NKG2C+, CD3+CD56+NKG2C- and CD3+CD56-NKG2C+ T cells. Overall study results and limits: Similarly, these clonotypes led the CD3+CD56-NKG2C+ fraction as well in a handful of donors.

Concerning this clonotype: The antigen is unknown.

Following a re-call of the 5' RACE reads, TCRdb has one entry per CDR3 protein and lacks DNA. This sample's table has about 460,000 distinct CDR3 sequences. The CDR3 runs to 14 residues. CDR1 is SGHTS and CDR2 is YDEGEE in the germline V gene. Source material: blood T cells: a sorted CD56 or NKG2C T cell subset, CD4+ or CD8+ T cells, or bulk PBMC T cells (not recorded which). The chain uses TRBV5-8 and TRBJ2-5; TCRdb's D gene call, TRBD2, goes unchecked for lack of DNA. The sequence was obtained from a woman between 45 and 65 years old in good health. The CDR3 sequence: CASSLGPWEETQYF.